The 9 T cell receptor beta chains reported below all come from one sample, sequenced in a study of blood T cell repertoires in COVID-19 (dated by TCRdb to the early 2020s). Libraries were made using the immunoSEQ multiplex PCR assay. The clones in this table, taken by TCRdb from immuneACCESS, are in-frame only. Not every clone is retained; where verified, under half of the shortfall comes from an unresolved V gene, and the cause of the rest is unknown. This sample lists 240,000 or so clones; 70% to 80% were detected once. The ten largest clones take up 3% to 3.5% of the sample. The specimen was peripheral blood. The source of these receptors is a woman older than 75 with acute or convalescent COVID-19.

The chain has TRBV14 and TRBJ1-2; tentatively, D is TRBD1 (6 bases). Germline-derived CDR1 and CDR2 are SGHDN and FVKESK. Trimming shortened V by 5 bases and J by 1 base, and 14 bases separated the two germline ends. The CDR3 is made up of 15 amino acids. In DNA, the CDR3 is TGTGCCAGCAGCTCTTACCGGGACAATAACTATGGCTACACCTTC. This gives the protein CASSSYRDNNYGYTF.

The chain is built from TRBV2 and TRBJ1-1, with 9 bases matching TRBD1. Germline values: CDR1 SNHLY, CDR2 FYNNEI. CDR3 length: 15 amino acids. J was trimmed by 4 bases and V by 6 bases; bases with no gene match: 9. The CDR3 region is CASRKVGQGGTEAFF. In DNA, the CDR3 is TGTGCCAGCAGGAAAGTGGGACAGGGTGGCACTGAAGCTTTCTTT.

This sequence joins TRBV7-9 and TRBJ1-6; D is perhaps TRBD1 (6 bases). There are 16 residues in the CDR3. V gave up 5 bases and J gave up 3 bases, with 14 bases separating them. CDR1 and CDR2 (germline): SEHNR, FQNEAQ (reference sequence). The CDR3 DNA follows: TGTGCCAGCAGCACCCAGACAGGAGGCTATAATTCACCCCTCCACTTT. This encodes CASSTQTGGYNSPLHF.

The CDR3 here is CASSTSGAQYF. The CDR3, as DNA: TGTGCCAGCAGTACCTCGGGGGCCCAGTACTTC. The chain uses TRBV6-2 or TRBV6-3 and TRBJ2-5, with D possibly being TRBD2 (6 bases). The V gene's germline CDR1 is MNHEY and CDR2 SVGEGT. This CDR3 comprises 11 residues. Deletions cut 5 bases from V and 9 bases from J, with 10 bases between.

The chain has TRBV18 and TRBJ1-1; no clear D. From germline, CDR1 is KGHSH and CDR2 LQKENI. The germline V and J ends were trimmed by 0 bases and 11 bases, with 10 bases remaining between them. This CDR3 comprises 12 residues. In DNA, the CDR3 is TGTGCCAGCTCACCACCGGACGGGGAGGCTTTCTTT. It encodes CASSPPDGEAFF.

This chain joins TRBV19 and TRBJ2-3, with 9 bases that match TRBD1. Unmatched junction bases numbered 5, after V lost 6 bases and J lost 1 base. Per germline, CDR1 LNHDA and CDR2 SQIVND (reference sequence). The CDR3 totals 15 residues. CDR3 sequence: CASRARQGGTDTQYF. Here the CDR3 DNA reads TGTGCCAGTAGGGCTAGACAGGGGGGCACAGATACGCAGTATTTT.

Notes on this clone: This same CDR3 is encoded by further DNA sequences in the sample. This chain uses TRBV9 with TRBJ2-1; TRBD2 is a possible D gene (6 bases). The CDR3 sequence is 14 residues long. V was trimmed by 0 bases and J by 5 bases, leaving 9 bases between them. Germline V gene data show CDR1 as SGDLS and CDR2 as YYNGEE. CDR3 nucleotide sequence: TGTGCCAGCAGCGTAGGCGGGGCTAACAATGAGCAGTTCTTC. This translates into CASSVGGANNEQFF.

The chain links TRBV5-1 to TRBJ2-1; 9 bases agree with TRBD2. The CDR3 contains 16 residues. Germline V CDR1 and CDR2: SGHRS, YFSETQ. V trimming: 1 base; J trimming: 4 bases; junction bases outside the gene matches: 6. This CDR3 is CASSLTASGNYNEQFF. The DNA for the CDR3 is TGCGCCAGCAGCTTGACGGCTAGCGGGAATTACAATGAGCAGTTCTTC.

This clone has more than one count but fewer than ten. This sequence joins TRBV28 and TRBJ1-4, with D unresolved. This CDR3 has 12 residues. V was pared by 8 bases and J by 4 bases, with 8 bases between. Germline V gene sequence: CDR1 MDHEN, CDR2 SYDVKM. The DNA of the CDR3 is TGTGCCAGCGGAGAGAGTAATGAAAAACTGTTTTTT. This sequence encodes CASGESNEKLFF.